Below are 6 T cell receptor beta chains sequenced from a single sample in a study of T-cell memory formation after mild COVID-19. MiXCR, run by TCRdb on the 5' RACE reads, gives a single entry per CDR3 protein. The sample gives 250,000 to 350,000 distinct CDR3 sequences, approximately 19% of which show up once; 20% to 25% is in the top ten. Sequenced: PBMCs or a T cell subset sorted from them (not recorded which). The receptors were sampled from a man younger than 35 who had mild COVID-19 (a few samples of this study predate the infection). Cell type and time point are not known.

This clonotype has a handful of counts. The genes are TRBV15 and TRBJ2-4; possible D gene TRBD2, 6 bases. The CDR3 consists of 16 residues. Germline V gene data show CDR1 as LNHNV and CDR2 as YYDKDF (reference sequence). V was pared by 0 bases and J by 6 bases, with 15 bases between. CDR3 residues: CATSRDLGGVGNIQYF. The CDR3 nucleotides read TGTGCCACCAGCAGAGATTTGGGGGGAGTTGGAAACATTCAGTACTTC.

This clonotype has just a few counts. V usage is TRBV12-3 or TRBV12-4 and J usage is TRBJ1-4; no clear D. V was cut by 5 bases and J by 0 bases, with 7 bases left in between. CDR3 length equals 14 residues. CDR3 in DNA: TGTGCCAGCAGTCTCCGGGCAACTAATGAAAAACTGTTTTTT. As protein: CASSLRATNEKLFF.

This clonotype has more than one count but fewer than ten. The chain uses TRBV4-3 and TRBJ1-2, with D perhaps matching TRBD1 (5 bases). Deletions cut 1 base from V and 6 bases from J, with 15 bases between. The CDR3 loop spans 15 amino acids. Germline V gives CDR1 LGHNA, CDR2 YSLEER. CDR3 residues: CASSQVGWTSDGYTF. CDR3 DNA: TGCGCCAGCAGCCAAGTAGGGTGGACATCGGATGGCTACACCTTC.

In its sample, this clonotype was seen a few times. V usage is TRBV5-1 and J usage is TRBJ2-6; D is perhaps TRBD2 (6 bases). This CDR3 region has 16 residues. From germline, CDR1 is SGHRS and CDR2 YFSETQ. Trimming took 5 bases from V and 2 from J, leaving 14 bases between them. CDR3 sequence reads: CASSGGSTAGANVLTF. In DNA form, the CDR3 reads TGCGCCAGCAGTGGGGGGAGCACGGCTGGGGCCAACGTCCTGACTTTC.

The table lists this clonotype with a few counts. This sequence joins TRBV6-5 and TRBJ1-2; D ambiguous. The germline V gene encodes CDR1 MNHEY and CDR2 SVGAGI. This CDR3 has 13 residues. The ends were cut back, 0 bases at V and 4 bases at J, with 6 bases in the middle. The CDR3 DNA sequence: TGTGCCAGCAGTTACTCGCCAAGCTATGGCTACACCTTC. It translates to CASSYSPSYGYTF.

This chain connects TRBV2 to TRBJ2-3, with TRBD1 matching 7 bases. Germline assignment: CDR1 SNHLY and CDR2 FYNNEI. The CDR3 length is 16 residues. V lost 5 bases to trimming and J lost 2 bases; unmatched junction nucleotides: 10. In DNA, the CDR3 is TGTGCCAGCAGTTTCCGGGACAGCCGTTTCACAGATACGCAGTATTTT. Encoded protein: CASSFRDSRFTDTQYF. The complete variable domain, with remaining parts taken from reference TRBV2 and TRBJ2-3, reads EPEVTQTPSHQVTQMGQEVILRCVPISNHLYFYWYRQILGQKVEFLVSFYNNEISEKSEIFDDQFSVERPDGSNFTLKIRSTKLEDSAMYFCASSFRDSRFTDTQYFGPGTRLTVL.